These 26 T cell receptor beta chains came from one sample sequenced in a study of beta chain features in type 1 diabetes. Whole-study results and caveats: The study found moderately but significantly shorter TCRB CDR3s in all four CD4+ subsets of Type 1 diabetes patients.

What these receptors recognize is not known. Every isolated RNA sample was fully reverse transcribed, so sequencing captured expressed TCRB transcripts. Clones were sequenced by immunoSEQ multiplex PCR, and TCRdb holds only the in-frame ones, with some missing. The repertoire includes 200,000 to 300,000 clones, roughly 20% of them detected once, and around 0.03% sits in the top ten. The sample taken for sequencing was naive CD4+ T cells from blood. These receptors originate from a woman aged 40 to 55 with type 1 diabetes.

This clone occurred a few times. In nucleotides, the CDR3 is TGTGCCAGCACGGTGAACGGGAATGAGCAGTTCTTC. Encoded protein: CASTVNGNEQFF. The rearrangement uses TRBV7-2 and TRBJ2-1; no clear D gene. Trimming took 7 bases from V and 7 from J, leaving 11 bases between them. The CDR3 has 12 residues. CDR1 is SGHTA, CDR2 FQGNSA, per germline.

This chain links TRBV28 with TRBJ2-7; 7 positions match TRBD2. Looked up from germline, CDR1 is MDHEN and CDR2 is SYDVKM. The V and J ends lost 7 bases and 2 bases, in that order; junction bases with no gene match: 8. The CDR3 runs 14 residues. The CDR3 DNA reads as TGTGCCAGCAAGGAGGCTAGCGGAACCTACGAGCAGTACTTC. It specifies CASKEASGTYEQYF.

The J gene is TRBJ1-6, the V gene TRBV11-2, with D perhaps matching TRBD1 (6 bases). From germline, CDR1 is SGHAT and CDR2 FQNNGV. This CDR3 spans 15 amino acids. V dropped 6 bases and J dropped 7 bases, with 16 bases sitting between them. The CDR3 DNA reads as TGTGCCAGCAGGGAGGCCGGGACACCGAATTCACCCCTCCACTTT. It encodes CASREAGTPNSPLHF.

This clone has only a few counts. The chain employs TRBV18 and TRBJ2-1; 8 nucleotides match TRBD2. Unmatched junction bases numbered 6, after V lost 2 bases and J lost 9 bases. Germline assignment: CDR1 KGHSH and CDR2 LQKENI. CDR3 length: 14 residues. CDR3 DNA sequence: TGTGCCAGCTCACCAGGGACTAGGGCGAGTGAGCAGTTCTTC. Amino acids: CASSPGTRASEQFF.

This sequence joins TRBV15 and TRBJ2-1; TRBD2 might be the D (5 bases). V was clipped by 5 bases and J by 7 bases, with 15 bases between them. Germline V lookup: CDR1 LNHNV, CDR2 YYDKDF (reference sequence). The CDR3 contains 14 residues. CDR3: CATSPERSRNEQFF. In nucleotides, the CDR3 is TGTGCCACCAGCCCCGAGCGGAGTCGGAATGAGCAGTTCTTC.

This clone was seen only once. This rearrangement joins TRBV5-1 to TRBJ1-2; the D is unclear. Germline V gene sequence: CDR1 SGHRS, CDR2 YFSETQ. The CDR3 runs 15 residues. Trimming took 0 bases from V and 0 from J, leaving 9 bases between them. As DNA, the CDR3 is TGCGCCAGCAGCTTGGTCCTGGGAGCTAACTATGGCTACACCTTC. Translating it yields CASSLVLGANYGYTF.

The table lists this clone with a few counts. V is TRBV7-2 and J is TRBJ1-1; TRBD1 agrees at 9 bases. Germline CDR1 is SGHTA and CDR2 is FQGNSA. V lost 8 bases, J lost 3 bases, and 4 bases stayed unmatched. The CDR3 is 13 residues long. The CDR3 here is CASRWTGDTEAFF. The CDR3 DNA reads as TGTGCCAGCCGGTGGACAGGGGACACTGAAGCTTTCTTT.

This clone was seen more than once but under ten times. The chain combines TRBV18 with TRBJ2-7; 9 positions match TRBD1. The germline gives CDR1 KGHSH, CDR2 LQKENI. Trimming removed 4 bases from V and 2 bases from J; junction bases left unmatched: 6. This CDR3 comprises 15 residues. CDR3 loop: CASSLRGTGTYEQYF. The CDR3, as DNA: TGTGCCAGCTCACTTAGGGGGACAGGGACCTACGAGCAGTACTTC.

The chain employs TRBV7-2 and TRBJ1-2; D not resolved. V was trimmed by 1 base and J by 4 bases, leaving 7 bases between them. CDR3 length: 13 amino acids. Germline values: CDR1 SGHTA, CDR2 FQGNSA. The CDR3 nucleotides read TGTGCCAGCAGCTTAGGGCCATCCTATGGCTACACCTTC. It specifies CASSLGPSYGYTF.

This clone has more than one count but fewer than ten. The chain carries TRBV4-2 and TRBJ1-1; no firm D call. Germline CDR1 reads LGHNA; CDR2 reads YNFKEQ. There are 14 residues in the CDR3. The ends were cut back, 4 bases at V and 1 base at J, with 10 bases in the middle. Here the CDR3 DNA reads TGTGCCAGCAGCCCCTCACCGGGGAACACTGAAGCTTTCTTT. It translates to CASSPSPGNTEAFF.

This sequence joins TRBV4-2 and TRBJ2-7; 16 bases map to TRBD2. CDR3 size: 17 residues. Germline trimming cut 0 bases from V and 2 bases from J; bases unmatched to any gene: 1. The germline gives CDR1 LGHNA, CDR2 YNFKEQ. CDR3: CASSQEGTSGGAYEQYF. The CDR3 DNA is TGTGCCAGCAGCCAAGAAGGGACTAGCGGGGGGGCCTACGAGCAGTACTTC.

The chain recombines TRBV4-3 with TRBJ1-6; TRBD1 is a possible D gene (6 bases). The CDR3 is made up of 15 amino acids. Trimming removed 2 bases from V and 5 bases from J, with 10 bases in between. Germline-derived CDR1 and CDR2 are LGHNA and YSLEER. CDR3 residues: CASSQPDSHNSPLHF. DNA of the CDR3: TGCGCCAGCAGCCAACCGGACAGCCATAATTCACCCCTCCACTTT.

This clone was counted a single time. This chain links TRBV19 with TRBJ1-5; tentatively, D is TRBD1 (6 bases). The germline V gene has CDR1 LNHDA and CDR2 SQIVND (reference sequence). Trimming shortened V by 3 bases and J by 5 bases, and 8 bases separated the two germline ends. CDR3 length: 13 amino acids. The CDR3 sequence: CASSIGQYQPQHF. CDR3 in DNA: TGTGCCAGTAGTATCGGACAGTATCAGCCCCAGCATTTT.

This clone was observed a few times. The genes are TRBV7-2 and TRBJ1-5, with no clear D. CDR1 SGHTA and CDR2 FQGNSA come from the germline V gene. This CDR3 region has 15 residues. The V gene lost 5 bases and the J gene lost 2 bases, with 13 bases spanning the gap. For the CDR3, the DNA is TGTGCCAGCAGCCCCCAACCGAAGCGCAATCAGCCCCAGCATTTT. This codes for CASSPQPKRNQPQHF.

This clone was counted between two and nine times. The J gene is TRBJ2-6, the V gene TRBV30; tentative D call: TRBD1 (5 bases). From germline, CDR1 is GTSNPN and CDR2 SVGIG (reference sequence). The CDR3 consists of 15 residues. Trimming pared 4 bases from V and 0 bases from J, leaving 10 bases between. The DNA for the CDR3 is TGTGCCTGGAACTCAGGGCTCTCTGGGGCCAACGTCCTGACTTTC. Translation: CAWNSGLSGANVLTF.

The chain uses TRBV29-1 and TRBJ1-2; D remains unclear. The CDR3 runs 12 residues. The germline V gene encodes CDR1 SQVTM and CDR2 ANQGSEA. Trimming removed 7 bases from V and 7 bases from J, with 16 bases in between. The CDR3 region has the DNA TGCAGCGCAACCGGGAACCCCGTTGGCTACACCTTC. This sequence encodes CSATGNPVGYTF.

V and J are TRBV5-4 and TRBJ2-6; 14 bases match TRBD2. CDR3 length: 18 residues. Germline CDR1 is SGHNT and CDR2 is YYREEE (reference sequence). V was clipped by 3 bases and J by 4 bases; unmatched bases: 6. Here the CDR3 reads CASSSGLAGASGANVLTF. CDR3 nucleotides: TGTGCCAGCAGCTCGGGACTAGCGGGAGCCTCCGGGGCCAACGTCCTGACTTTC.

This clone has just a few counts. The gene calls are TRBV28 and TRBJ1-5; D unresolved. This CDR3 contains 12 residues. Germline lookup yields CDR1 MDHEN and CDR2 SYDVKM. V was clipped by 6 bases and J by 4 bases, with 7 bases between them. This CDR3 reads CASRSGNQPQHF. DNA of the CDR3: TGTGCCAGCAGGTCAGGAAATCAGCCCCAGCATTTT.

The chain has TRBV5-1 and TRBJ1-1, with no clear D. V was trimmed by 5 bases and J by 4 bases, leaving 18 bases between them. The CDR3 loop spans 15 amino acids. Looked up from germline, CDR1 is SGHRS and CDR2 is YFSETQ. The CDR3 protein is CASSGESGLGTEAFF. Here the CDR3 DNA reads TGCGCCAGCAGTGGGGAGTCGGGTCTAGGCACTGAAGCTTTCTTT.

There are a few counts of this clone. This chain uses TRBV28 with TRBJ2-3; 7 nucleotides align to TRBD2. V trimming: 4 bases; J trimming: 1 base; junction bases outside the gene matches: 5. This CDR3 spans 15 amino acids. CDR1 MDHEN and CDR2 SYDVKM come from the germline V gene. Written as DNA, the CDR3 is TGTGCCAGCAGTTCCCGGGAGGTTGGCACAGATACGCAGTATTTT. Residues: CASSSREVGTDTQYF.

CDR3 sequence reads: CAWSLGGEAFF. CDR3 nucleotide sequence: TGTGCCTGGAGTCTCGGGGGGGAAGCTTTCTTT. The chain combines TRBV30 with TRBJ1-1; possible D gene TRBD1, 5 bases. Trimming pared 2 bases from V and 8 bases from J, leaving 9 bases between. The germline V gene encodes CDR1 GTSNPN and CDR2 SVGIG (reference sequence). The CDR3 consists of 11 residues.

The chain employs TRBV10-3 and TRBJ1-5; D is unclear. V lost 10 bases and J lost 5, with 12 bases in between. The CDR3 has 12 amino acids. Germline values: CDR1 ENHRY, CDR2 SYGVKD. DNA of the CDR3: TGTGCCAGCCACGACTGGGATCAGCCCCAGCATTTT. Its protein product is CASHDWDQPQHF.

V gene TRBV7-2 combines with J gene TRBJ2-7, with D possibly matching TRBD1 (6 bases). CDR1 and CDR2 (germline): SGHTA, FQGNSA. The ends were cut back, 5 bases at V and 0 bases at J, with 20 bases in the middle. CDR3 length equals 17 residues. The CDR3 coding sequence is TGTGCCAGCAGCCGGCGATCCGGGACAATTGGCTCCTACGAGCAGTACTTC. This encodes CASSRRSGTIGSYEQYF.

The CDR3 nucleotides read TGTGCCAGCATCCCCCTGGGAGTTGGAGAGACCCAGTACTTC. Protein product: CASIPLGVGETQYF. The chain joins TRBV28 to TRBJ2-5; possible D gene TRBD2, 5 bases. V was shortened by 7 bases and J by 4 bases, with 16 bases between the two germline ends. The CDR3 is made up of 14 amino acids. Germline V CDR1 and CDR2: MDHEN, SYDVKM.

This clone came up a few times. V usage is TRBV15 and J usage is TRBJ1-1; D remains ambiguous. V lost 0 bases to trimming and J lost 1 base, with 9 bases between them. This CDR3 has 15 amino acids. CDR1 is LNHNV and CDR2 is YYDKDF in the germline V gene (reference sequence). For the CDR3, the DNA is TGTGCCACCAGCAGAGACGGGGTCCCGAACACTGAAGCTTTCTTT. It encodes CATSRDGVPNTEAFF.

This clone was observed a few times. The chain couples TRBV29-1 to TRBJ1-1, with D hard to call. This CDR3 is built from 14 residues. Trimming removed 5 bases from V and 0 bases from J, with 13 bases in between. Germline CDR1 reads SQVTM; CDR2 reads ANQGSEA. In DNA, the CDR3 is TGCAGCGTTTATCTGCCCGGGATGAACACTGAAGCTTTCTTT. Translating it yields CSVYLPGMNTEAFF.